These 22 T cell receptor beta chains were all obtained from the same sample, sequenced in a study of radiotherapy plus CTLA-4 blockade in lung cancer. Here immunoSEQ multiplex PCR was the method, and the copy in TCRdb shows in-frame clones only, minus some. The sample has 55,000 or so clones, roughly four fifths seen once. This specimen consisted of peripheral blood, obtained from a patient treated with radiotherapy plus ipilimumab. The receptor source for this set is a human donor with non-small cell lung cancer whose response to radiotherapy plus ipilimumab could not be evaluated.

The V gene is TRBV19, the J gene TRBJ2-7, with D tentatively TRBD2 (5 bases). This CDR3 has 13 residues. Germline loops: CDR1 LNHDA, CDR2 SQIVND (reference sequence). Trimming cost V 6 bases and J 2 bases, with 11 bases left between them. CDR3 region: CASRPAGAYEQYF. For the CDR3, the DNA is TGTGCCAGTAGACCCGCCGGGGCCTACGAGCAGTACTTC.

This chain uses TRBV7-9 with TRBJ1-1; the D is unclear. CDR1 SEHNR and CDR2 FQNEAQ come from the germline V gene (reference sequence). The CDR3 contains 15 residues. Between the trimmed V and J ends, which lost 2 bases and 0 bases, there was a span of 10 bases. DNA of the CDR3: TGTGCCAGCAGCTTATATACAGTTCTGAACACTGAAGCTTTCTTT. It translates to CASSLYTVLNTEAFF.

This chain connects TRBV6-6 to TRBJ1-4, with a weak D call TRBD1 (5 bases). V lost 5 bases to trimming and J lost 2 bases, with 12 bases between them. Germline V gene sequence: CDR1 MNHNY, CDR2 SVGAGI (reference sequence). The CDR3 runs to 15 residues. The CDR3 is CASSTRGSTNEKLFF. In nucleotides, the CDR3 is TGTGCCAGCAGTACTCGGGGGTCGACTAATGAAAAACTGTTTTTT.

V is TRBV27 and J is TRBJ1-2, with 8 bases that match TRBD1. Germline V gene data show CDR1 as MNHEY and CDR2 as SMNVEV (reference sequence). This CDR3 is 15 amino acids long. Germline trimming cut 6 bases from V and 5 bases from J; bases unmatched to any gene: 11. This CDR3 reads CASSWDGRGLYGYTF. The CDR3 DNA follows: TGTGCCAGCAGCTGGGACGGCAGGGGGCTTTATGGCTACACCTTC.

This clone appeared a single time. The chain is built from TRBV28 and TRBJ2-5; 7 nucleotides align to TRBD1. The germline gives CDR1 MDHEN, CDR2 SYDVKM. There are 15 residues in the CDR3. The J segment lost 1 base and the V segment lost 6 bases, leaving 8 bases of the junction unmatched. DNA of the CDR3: TGTGCCAGCAGCTCCCCCGGGACAGTCCAAGAGACCCAGTACTTC. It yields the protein CASSSPGTVQETQYF.

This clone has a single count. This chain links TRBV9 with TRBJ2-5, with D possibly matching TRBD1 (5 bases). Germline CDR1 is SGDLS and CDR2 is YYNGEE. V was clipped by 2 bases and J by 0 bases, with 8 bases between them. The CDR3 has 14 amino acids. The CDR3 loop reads CASSVSGYQETQYF. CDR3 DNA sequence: TGTGCCAGCAGCGTTTCAGGGTACCAAGAGACCCAGTACTTC.

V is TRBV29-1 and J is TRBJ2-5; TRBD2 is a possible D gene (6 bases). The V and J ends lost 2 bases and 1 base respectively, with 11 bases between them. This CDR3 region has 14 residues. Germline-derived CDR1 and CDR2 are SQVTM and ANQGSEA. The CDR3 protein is CSVERGGPQETQYF. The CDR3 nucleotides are TGCAGCGTTGAACGAGGAGGGCCCCAAGAGACCCAGTACTTC.

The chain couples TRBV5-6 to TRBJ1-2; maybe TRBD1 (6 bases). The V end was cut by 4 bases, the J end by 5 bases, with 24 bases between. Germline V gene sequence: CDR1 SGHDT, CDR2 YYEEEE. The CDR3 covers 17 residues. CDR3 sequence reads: CASSASLSGGVNYGYTF. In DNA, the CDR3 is TGTGCCAGCAGCGCATCCCTTTCGGGGGGCGTGAATTATGGCTACACCTTC.

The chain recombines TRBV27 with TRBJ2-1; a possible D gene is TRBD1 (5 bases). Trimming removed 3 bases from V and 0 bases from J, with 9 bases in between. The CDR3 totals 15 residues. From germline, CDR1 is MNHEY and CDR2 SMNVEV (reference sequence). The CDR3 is CASSLGPLSYNEQFF. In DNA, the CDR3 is TGTGCCAGCAGTTTGGGGCCACTCTCCTACAATGAGCAGTTCTTC.

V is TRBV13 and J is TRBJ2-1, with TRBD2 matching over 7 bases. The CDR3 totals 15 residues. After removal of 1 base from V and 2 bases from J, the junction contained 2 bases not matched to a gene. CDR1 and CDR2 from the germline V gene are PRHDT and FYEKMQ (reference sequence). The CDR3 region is CASSLDSGAYNEQFF. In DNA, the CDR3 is TGTGCCAGCAGCTTAGACAGCGGGGCCTACAATGAGCAGTTCTTC.

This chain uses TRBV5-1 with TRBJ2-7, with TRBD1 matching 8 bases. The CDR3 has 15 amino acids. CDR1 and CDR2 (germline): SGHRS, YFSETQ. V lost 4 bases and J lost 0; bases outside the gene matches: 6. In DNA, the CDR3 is TGCGCCAGCAGCGAAGGGACAGGCAACTCCTACGAGCAGTACTTC. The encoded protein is CASSEGTGNSYEQYF. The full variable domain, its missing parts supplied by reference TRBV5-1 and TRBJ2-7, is KAGVTQTPRYLIKTRGQQVTLSCSPISGHRSVSWYQQTPGQGLQFLFEYFSETQRNKGNFPGRFSGRQFSNSRSEMNVSTLELGDSALYLCASSEGTGNSYEQYFGPGTRLTVT.

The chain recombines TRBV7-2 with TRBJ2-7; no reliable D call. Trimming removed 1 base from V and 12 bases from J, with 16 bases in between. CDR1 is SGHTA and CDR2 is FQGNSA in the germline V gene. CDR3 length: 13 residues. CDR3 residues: CASSLGAIDPLYF. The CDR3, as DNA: TGTGCCAGCAGCTTAGGGGCGATTGACCCCCTGTACTTC.

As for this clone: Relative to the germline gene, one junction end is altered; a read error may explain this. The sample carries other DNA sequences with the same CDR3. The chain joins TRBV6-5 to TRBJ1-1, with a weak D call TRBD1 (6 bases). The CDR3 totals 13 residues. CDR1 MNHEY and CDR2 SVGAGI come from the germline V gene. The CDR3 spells CASRNYRDSEAFF. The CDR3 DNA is TGTGCCAGCAGGAACTACAGGGATTCTGAAGCCTTCTTT.

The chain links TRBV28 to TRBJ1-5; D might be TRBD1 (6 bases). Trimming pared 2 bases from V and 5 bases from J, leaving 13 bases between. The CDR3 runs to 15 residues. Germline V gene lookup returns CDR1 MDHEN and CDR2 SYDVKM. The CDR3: CASSLMGQTDQPQHF. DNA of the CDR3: TGTGCCAGCAGTTTAATGGGACAAACTGATCAGCCCCAGCATTTT.

The CDR3 is CASSFSAGLTYNEQFF. In DNA form, the CDR3 reads TGTGCCAGCAGCTTCTCGGCTGGGCTAACCTACAATGAGCAGTTCTTC. The chain employs TRBV7-8 and TRBJ2-1; D is ambiguous. V dropped 3 bases and J dropped 2 bases, with 14 bases sitting between them. In germline, CDR1 is SGHVS, CDR2 FQNEAQ. There are 16 residues in the CDR3.

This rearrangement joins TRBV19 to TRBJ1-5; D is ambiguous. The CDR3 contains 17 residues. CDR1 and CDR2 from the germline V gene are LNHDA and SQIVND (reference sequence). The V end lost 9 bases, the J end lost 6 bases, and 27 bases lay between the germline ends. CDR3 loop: CASSRGAQSALLQPQHF. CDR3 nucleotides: TGTGCCAGCTCCCGGGGAGCACAATCAGCCCTTCTTCAGCCCCAGCATTTT.

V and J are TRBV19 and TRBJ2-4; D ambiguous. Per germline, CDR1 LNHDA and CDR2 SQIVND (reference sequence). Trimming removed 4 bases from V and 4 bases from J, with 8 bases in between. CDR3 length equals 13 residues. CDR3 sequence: CASSSTRKNIQYF. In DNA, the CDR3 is TGTGCCAGTAGTAGTACCAGGAAAAACATTCAGTACTTC.

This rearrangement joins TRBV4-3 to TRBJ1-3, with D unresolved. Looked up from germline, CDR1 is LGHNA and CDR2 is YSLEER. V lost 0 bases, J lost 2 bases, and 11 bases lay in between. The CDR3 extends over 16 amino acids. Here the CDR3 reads CASSQEAVLTGNTIYF. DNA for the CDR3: TGCGCCAGCAGCCAAGAAGCGGTACTTACTGGAAACACCATATATTTT.

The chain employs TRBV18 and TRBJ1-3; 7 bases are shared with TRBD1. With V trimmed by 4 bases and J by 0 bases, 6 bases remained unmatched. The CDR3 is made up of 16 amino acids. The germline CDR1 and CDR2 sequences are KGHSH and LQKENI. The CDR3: CASSLTTGVSGNTIYF. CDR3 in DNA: TGTGCCAGCTCACTAACCACAGGGGTCTCTGGAAACACCATATATTTT.

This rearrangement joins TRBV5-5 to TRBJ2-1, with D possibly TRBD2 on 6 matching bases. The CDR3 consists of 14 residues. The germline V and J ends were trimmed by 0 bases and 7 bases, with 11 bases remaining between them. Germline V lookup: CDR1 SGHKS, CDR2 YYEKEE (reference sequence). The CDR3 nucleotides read TGTGCCAGCAGCTTGGTAGAGGGAGGTAATGAGCAGTTCTTC. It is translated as CASSLVEGGNEQFF.

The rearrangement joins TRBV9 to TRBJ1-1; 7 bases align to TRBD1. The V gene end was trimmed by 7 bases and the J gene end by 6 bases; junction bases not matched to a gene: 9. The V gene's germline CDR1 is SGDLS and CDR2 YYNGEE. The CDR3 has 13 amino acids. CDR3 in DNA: TGTGCCAGCGGCACAGGGGATCGTTCTGAAGCTTTCTTT. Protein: CASGTGDRSEAFF.

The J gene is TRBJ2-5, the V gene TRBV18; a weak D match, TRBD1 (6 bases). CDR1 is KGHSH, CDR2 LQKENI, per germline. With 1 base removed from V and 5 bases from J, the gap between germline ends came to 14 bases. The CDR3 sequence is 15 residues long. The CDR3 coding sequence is TGTGCCAGCTCACCACATCGTACAGGGAGCGAGACCCAGTACTTC. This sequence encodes CASSPHRTGSETQYF.